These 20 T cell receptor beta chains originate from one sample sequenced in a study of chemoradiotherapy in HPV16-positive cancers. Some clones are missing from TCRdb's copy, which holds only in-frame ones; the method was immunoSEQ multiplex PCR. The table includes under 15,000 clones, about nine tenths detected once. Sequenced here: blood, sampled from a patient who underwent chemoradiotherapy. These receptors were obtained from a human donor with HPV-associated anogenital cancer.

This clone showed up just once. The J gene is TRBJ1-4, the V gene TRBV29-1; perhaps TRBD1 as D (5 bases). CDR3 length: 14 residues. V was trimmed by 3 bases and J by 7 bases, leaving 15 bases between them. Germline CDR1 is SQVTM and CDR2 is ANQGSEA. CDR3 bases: TGCAGCGTTGAGAAGGGGACCGTGGGTGAAAAACTGTTTTTT. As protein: CSVEKGTVGEKLFF.

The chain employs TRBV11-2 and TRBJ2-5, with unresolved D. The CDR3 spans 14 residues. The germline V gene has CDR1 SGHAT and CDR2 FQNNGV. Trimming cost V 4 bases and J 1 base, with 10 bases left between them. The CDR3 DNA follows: TGTGCCAGCAGCTCCGACCGGCCCCAAGAGACCCAGTACTTC. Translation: CASSSDRPQETQYF.

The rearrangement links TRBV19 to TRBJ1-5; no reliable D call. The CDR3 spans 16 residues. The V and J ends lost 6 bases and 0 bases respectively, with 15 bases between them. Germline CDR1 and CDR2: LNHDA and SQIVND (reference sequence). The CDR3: CASRYTVQASNQPQHF. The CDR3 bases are TGTGCCAGTAGGTATACTGTCCAGGCTAGCAATCAGCCCCAGCATTTT.

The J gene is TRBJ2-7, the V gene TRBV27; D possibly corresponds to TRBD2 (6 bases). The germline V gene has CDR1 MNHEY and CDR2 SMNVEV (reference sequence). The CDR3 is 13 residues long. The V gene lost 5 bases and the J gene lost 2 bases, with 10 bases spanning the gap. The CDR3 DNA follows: TGTGCCAGCAGTGAGGGACTGCCCTACGAGCAGTACTTC. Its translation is CASSEGLPYEQYF.

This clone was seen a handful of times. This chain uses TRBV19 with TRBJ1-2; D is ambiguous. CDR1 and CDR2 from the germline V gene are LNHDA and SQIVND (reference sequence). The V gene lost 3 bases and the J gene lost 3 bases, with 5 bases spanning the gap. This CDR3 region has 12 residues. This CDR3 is CASSISDYGYTF. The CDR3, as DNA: TGTGCCAGTAGTATCTCAGACTATGGCTACACCTTC.

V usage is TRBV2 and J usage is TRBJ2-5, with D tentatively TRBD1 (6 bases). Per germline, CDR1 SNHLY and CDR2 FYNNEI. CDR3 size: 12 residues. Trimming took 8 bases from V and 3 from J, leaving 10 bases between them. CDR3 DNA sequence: TGTGCCAGCGCACAGGGCGAAGAGACCCAGTACTTC. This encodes CASAQGEETQYF.

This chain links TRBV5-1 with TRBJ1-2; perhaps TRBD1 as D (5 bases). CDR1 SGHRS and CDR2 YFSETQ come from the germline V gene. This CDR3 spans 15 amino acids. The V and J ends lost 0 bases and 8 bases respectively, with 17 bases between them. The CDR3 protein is CASSLGSGNTAGYTF. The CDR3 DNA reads TGCGCCAGCAGCTTGGGGTCAGGGAATACGGCGGGCTACACCTTC.

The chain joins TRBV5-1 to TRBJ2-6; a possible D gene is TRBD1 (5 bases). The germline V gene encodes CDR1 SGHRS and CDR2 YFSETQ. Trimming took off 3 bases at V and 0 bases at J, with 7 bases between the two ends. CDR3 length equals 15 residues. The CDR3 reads CASSSDSSGANVLTF. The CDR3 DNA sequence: TGCGCCAGCAGCTCCGACAGCTCTGGGGCCAACGTCCTGACTTTC.

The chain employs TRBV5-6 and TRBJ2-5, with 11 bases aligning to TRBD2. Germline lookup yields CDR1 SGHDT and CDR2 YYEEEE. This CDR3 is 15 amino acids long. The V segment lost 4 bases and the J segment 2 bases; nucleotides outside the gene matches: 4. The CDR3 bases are TGTGCCAGCAGCCCGACTAGCGGGGCTCAAGAGACCCAGTACTTC. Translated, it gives CASSPTSGAQETQYF.

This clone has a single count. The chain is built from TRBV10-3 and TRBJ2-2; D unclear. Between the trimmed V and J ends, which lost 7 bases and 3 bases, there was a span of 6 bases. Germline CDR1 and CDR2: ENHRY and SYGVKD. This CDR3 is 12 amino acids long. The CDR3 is CAIKRDTGELFF. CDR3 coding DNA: TGTGCCATCAAAAGAGACACCGGGGAGCTGTTTTTT.

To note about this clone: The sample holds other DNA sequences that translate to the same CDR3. CDR3 in amino acids: CASSQVTGAGGYTF. The CDR3 DNA follows: TGCGCCAGCAGCCAAGTAACGGGGGCGGGTGGTTACACCTTC. This sequence joins TRBV4-3 and TRBJ1-2, with a weak D call TRBD1 (6 bases). CDR3 size: 14 residues. With 1 base removed from V and 11 bases from J, the gap between germline ends came to 17 bases. Germline V CDR1 and CDR2: LGHNA, YSLEER.

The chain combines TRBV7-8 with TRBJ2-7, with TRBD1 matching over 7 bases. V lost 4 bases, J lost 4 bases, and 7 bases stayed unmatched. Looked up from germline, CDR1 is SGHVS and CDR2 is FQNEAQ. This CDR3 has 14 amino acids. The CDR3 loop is CASSSDRAGYEQYF. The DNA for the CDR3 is TGTGCCAGCAGCTCCGACAGGGCCGGGTACGAGCAGTACTTC.

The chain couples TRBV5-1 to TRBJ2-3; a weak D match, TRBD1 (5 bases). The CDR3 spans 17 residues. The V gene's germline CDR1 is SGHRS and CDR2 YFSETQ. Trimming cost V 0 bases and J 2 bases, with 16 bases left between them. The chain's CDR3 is CASSLAGSTGFTDTQYF. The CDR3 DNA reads TGCGCCAGCAGCTTGGCCGGGTCCACAGGTTTCACAGATACGCAGTATTTT. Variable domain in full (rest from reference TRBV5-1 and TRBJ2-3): KAGVTQTPRYLIKTRGQQVTLSCSPISGHRSVSWYQQTPGQGLQFLFEYFSETQRNKGNFPGRFSGRQFSNSRSEMNVSTLELGDSALYLCASSLAGSTGFTDTQYFGPGTRLTVL.

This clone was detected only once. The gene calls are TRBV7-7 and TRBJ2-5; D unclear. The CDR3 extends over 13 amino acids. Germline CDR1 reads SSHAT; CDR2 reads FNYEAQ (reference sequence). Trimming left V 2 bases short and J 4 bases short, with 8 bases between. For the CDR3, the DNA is TGTGCCAGCAGCTTATGGGGATCAGAGACCCAGTACTTC. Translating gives CASSLWGSETQYF.

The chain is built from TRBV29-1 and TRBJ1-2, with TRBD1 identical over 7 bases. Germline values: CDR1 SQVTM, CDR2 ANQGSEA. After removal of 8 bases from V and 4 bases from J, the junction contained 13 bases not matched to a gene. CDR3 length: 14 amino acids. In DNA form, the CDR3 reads TGCAGCATCAAAGAAGGGGGCCTGGGCTATGGCTACACCTTC. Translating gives CSIKEGGLGYGYTF.

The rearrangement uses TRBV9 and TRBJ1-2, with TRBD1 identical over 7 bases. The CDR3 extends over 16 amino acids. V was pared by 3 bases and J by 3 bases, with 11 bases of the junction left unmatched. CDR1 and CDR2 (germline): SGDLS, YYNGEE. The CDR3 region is CASSAEGAKAHYGYTF. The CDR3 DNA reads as TGTGCCAGCAGCGCCGAGGGGGCTAAGGCCCACTATGGCTACACCTTC.

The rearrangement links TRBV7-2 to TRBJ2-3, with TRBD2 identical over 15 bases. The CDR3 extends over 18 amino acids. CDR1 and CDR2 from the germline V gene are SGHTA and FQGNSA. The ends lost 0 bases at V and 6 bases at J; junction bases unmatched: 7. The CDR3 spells CASSLATGLAGGLDTQYF. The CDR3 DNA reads TGTGCCAGCAGCTTAGCGACCGGACTAGCGGGGGGGCTGGATACGCAGTATTTT.

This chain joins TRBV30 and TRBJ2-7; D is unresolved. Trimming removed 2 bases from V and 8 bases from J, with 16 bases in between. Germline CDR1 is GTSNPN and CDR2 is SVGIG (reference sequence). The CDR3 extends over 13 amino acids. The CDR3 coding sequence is TGTGCCTGGAGTCCCCAAATGGGCCCCAAGCAGTACTTC. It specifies CAWSPQMGPKQYF.

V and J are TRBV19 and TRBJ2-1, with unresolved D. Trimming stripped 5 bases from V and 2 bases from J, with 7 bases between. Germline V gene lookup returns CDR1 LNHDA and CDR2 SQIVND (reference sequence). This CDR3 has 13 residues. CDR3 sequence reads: CASSPGAYNEQFF. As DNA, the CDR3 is TGTGCCAGTAGTCCCGGTGCCTACAATGAGCAGTTCTTC.

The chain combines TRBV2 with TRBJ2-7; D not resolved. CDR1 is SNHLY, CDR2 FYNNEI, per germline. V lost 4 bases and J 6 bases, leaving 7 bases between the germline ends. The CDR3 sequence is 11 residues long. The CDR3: CASSVLPEQYF. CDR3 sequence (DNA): TGTGCCAGCAGTGTACTTCCCGAGCAGTACTTC.